This TCR beta chain was captured in a study of T cell changes during pregnancy in multiple sclerosis. Sequencing used immunoSEQ multiplex PCR; TCRdb keeps in-frame clones, though not all of them. Of about 59,000 clones listed, roughly 90% are singletons. This clone came up once. The CDR3 consists of 12 residues. Germline V gives CDR1 SNHLY, CDR2 FYNNEI. V was clipped by 7 bases and J by 2 bases, with 9 bases between them. The TCR originated in a female donor in good health, enrolled as a control in a pregnancy study. The rearrangement uses TRBV2 and TRBJ2-7, with D possibly TRBD2 on 5 matching bases. The starting material was peripheral blood, obtained in the second trimester of pregnancy. This CDR3 is CASNLAPYEQYF. CDR3 coding DNA: TGTGCCAGCAACCTAGCCCCCTACGAGCAGTACTTC.